The text below deals with one TCR beta chain. The data belong to a study of blood T cell repertoires in COVID-19. Looking at the study overall: PBMCs, B-cell-depleted T cells, or T cells were the source of the cDNA or gDNA that made up the material.

The ends were cut back, 0 bases at V and 7 bases at J, with 6 bases in the middle. The CDR3 contains 13 residues. Germline V gene data show CDR1 as LGHNA and CDR2 as YSLEER. The protocol was immunoSEQ multiplex PCR, while the TCRdb copy is restricted to in-frame clones and leaves out a portion. The table has roughly 150,000 clones, 88% seen once; the top ten hold 2% to 2.5%. This sequence joins TRBV4-3 and TRBJ2-2, with D hard to call. Sequenced input: peripheral blood. The TCR comes from a man aged 50 to 59 who had recovered from COVID-19. CDR3 DNA: TGCGCCAGCAGCCAAGAGAGAAGCGGGGAGCTGTTTTTT. It specifies CASSQERSGELFF.